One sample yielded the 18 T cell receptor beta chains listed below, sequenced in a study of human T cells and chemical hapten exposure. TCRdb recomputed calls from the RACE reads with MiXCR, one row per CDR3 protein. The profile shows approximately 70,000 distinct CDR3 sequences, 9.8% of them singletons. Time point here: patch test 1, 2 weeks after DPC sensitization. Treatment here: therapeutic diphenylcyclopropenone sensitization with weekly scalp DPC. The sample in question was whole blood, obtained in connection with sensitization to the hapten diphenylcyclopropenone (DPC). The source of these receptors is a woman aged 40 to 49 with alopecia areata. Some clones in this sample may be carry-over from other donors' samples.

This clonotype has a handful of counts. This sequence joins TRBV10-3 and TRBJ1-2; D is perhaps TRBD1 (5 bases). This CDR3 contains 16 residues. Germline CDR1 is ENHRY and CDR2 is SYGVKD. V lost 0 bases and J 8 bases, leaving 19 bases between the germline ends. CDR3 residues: CAISESPGTALQGYTF. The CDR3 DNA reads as TGTGCCATCAGTGAGTCGCCGGGGACTGCCCTGCAGGGCTACACCTTC.

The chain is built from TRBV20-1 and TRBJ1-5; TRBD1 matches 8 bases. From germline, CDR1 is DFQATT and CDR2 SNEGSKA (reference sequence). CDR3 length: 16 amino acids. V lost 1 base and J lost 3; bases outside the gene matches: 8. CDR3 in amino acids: CSARAHNRGDNQPQHF. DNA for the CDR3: TGCAGTGCTAGAGCCCATAACAGGGGGGACAATCAGCCCCAGCATTTT.

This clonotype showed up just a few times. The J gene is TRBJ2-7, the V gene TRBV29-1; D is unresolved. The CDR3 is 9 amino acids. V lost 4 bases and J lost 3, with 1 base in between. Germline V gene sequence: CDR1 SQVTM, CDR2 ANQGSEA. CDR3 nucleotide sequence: TGCAGCGTTGTCTACGAGCAGTACTTC. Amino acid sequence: CSVVYEQYF.

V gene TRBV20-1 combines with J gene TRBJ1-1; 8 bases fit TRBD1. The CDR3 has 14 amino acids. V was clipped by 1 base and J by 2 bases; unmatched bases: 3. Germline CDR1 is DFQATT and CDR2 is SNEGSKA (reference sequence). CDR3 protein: CSARAGTGNTEAFF. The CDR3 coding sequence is TGCAGTGCTAGAGCCGGGACAGGCAACACTGAAGCTTTCTTT.

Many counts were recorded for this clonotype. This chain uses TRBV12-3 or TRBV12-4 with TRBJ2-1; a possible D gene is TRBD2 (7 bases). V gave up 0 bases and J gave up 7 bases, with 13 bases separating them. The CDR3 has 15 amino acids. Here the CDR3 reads CASSLAGGASNEQFF. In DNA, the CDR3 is TGTGCCAGCAGTTTAGCGGGGGGGGCTAGTAATGAGCAGTTCTTC.

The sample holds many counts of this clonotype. CDR3 protein: CASSQDDRTGTYEQYF. The CDR3 DNA reads TGCGCCAGCAGCCAAGATGACAGGACCGGCACCTACGAGCAGTACTTC. The chain combines TRBV4-1 with TRBJ2-7; maybe TRBD1 (6 bases). The germline gives CDR1 MGHRA, CDR2 YSYEKL. V lost 0 bases and J lost 2, with 14 bases in between. CDR3 length: 16 amino acids.

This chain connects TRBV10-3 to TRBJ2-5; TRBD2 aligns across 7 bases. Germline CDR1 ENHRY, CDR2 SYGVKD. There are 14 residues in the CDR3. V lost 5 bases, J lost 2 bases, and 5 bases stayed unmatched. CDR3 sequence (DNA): TGTGCCATCAGTCCCGCGGGGGTGCAAGAGACCCAGTACTTC. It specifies CAISPAGVQETQYF.

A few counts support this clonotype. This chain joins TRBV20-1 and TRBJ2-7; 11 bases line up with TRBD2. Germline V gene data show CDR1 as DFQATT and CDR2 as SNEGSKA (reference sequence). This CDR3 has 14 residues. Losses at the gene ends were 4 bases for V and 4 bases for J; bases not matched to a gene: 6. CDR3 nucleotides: TGCAGTGCTAAAACTAGCGGGGGAAAGTACGAGCAGTACTTC. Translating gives CSAKTSGGKYEQYF.

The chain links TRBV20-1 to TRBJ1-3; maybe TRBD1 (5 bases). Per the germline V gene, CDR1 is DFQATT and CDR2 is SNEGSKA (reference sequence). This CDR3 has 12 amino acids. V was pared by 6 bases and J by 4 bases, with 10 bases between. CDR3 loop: CSAAGSGNTIYF. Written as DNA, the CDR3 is TGCAGTGCAGCAGGGTCCGGAAACACCATATATTTT.

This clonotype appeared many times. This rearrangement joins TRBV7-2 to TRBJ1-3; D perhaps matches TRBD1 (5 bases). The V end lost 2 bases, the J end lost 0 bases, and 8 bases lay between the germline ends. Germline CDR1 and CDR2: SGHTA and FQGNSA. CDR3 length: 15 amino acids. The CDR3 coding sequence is TGTGCCAGCAGCTTATGGAGGGGCTCTGGAAACACCATATATTTT. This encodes CASSLWRGSGNTIYF.

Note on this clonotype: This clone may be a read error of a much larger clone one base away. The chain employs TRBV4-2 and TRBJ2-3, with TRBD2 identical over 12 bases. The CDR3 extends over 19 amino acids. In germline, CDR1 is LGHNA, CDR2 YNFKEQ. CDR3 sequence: CVSTRDSPLAGGATDTQYF. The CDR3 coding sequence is TGTGTCAGCACACGTGACAGTCCTCTAGCGGGGGGGGCCACAGATACGCAGTATTTT.

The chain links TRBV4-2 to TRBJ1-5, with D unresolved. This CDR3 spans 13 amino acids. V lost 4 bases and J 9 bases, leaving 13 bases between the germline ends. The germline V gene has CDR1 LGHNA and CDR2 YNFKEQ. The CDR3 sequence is CASSRNNFWPQHF. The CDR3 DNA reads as TGTGCCAGCAGCCGAAACAACTTCTGGCCCCAGCATTTT.

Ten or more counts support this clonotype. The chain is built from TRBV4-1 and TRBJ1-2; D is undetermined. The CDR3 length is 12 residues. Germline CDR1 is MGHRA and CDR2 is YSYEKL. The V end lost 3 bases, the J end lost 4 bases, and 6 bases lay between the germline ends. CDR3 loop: CASSQGFYGYTF. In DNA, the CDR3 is TGCGCCAGCAGCCAGGGGTTCTATGGCTACACCTTC.

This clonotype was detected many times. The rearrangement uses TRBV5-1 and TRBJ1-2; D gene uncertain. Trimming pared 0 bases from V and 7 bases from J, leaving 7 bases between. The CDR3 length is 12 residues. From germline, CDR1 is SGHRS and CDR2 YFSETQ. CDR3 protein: CASSLVGAGYTF. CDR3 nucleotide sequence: TGCGCCAGCAGCTTGGTCGGTGCTGGCTACACCTTC.

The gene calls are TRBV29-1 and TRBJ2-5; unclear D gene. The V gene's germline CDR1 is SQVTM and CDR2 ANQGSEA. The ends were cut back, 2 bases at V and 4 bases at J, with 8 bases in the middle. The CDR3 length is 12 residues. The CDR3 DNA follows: TGCAGCGTTGAACGTGGCGGAGAGACCCAGTACTTC. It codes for CSVERGGETQYF.

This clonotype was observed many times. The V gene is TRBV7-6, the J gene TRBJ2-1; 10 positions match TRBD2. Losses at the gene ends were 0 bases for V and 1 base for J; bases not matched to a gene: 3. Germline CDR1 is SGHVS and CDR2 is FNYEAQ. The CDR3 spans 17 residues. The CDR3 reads CASSLAASGGSYNEQFF. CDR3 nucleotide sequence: TGTGCCAGCAGCTTAGCAGCTAGCGGGGGTTCCTACAATGAGCAGTTCTTC.

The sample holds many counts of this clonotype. The CDR3 DNA follows: TGTGCCAGCCGCCAACTAAGGGCGGTAAATCAGCCCCAGCATTTT. Protein sequence: CASRQLRAVNQPQHF. This rearrangement joins TRBV6-6 to TRBJ1-5; no firm D call. V lost 8 bases, J lost 4 bases, and 18 bases lay in between. Germline V CDR1 and CDR2: MNHNY, SVGAGI (reference sequence). The CDR3 runs 15 residues.

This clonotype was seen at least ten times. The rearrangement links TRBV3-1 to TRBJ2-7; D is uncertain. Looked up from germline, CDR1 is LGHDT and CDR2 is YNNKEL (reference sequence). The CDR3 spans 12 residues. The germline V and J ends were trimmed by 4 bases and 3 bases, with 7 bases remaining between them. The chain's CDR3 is CASSLRFYEQYF. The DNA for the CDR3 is TGTGCCAGCAGCCTCAGATTCTACGAGCAGTACTTC.